This is a list of T cell receptor beta chains from one sample in a study of CD8+CD57+ T cells in acquired aplastic anemia. Each CDR3 protein gets one entry after TCRdb re-called the reads with MiXCR. The sample holds roughly 500,000 distinct CDR3 sequences, around 30% seen once. The sequencing input was sorted CD4+, CD8+, or CD8+CD57+ T cells (not recorded which) from PBMCs. The receptor set was obtained from a human donor with aplastic anemia. Each CDR3 is given with its conserved first and last residue. Clone sizes are given selectively: once, few, many, or a class where the clone is expanded.

CASSPRSGSEQFF | TRBJ2-1 | NA | TRBV5-8
CASSALAGGLQETQYF | TRBJ2-5 | many | TRBV10-1
CASSLEGSHQPQHF | TRBJ1-5 | NA | TRBV28
CASSVRNTGELFF | TRBJ2-2 | NA | TRBV9
CASSGRTGDNSPLHF | TRBJ1-6 | NA | TRBV28
CASRGPGPGKGHQPQHF | TRBJ1-5 | NA | TRBV2
CASSSPSGVSTDTQYF | TRBJ2-3 | many | TRBV11-2
CASSLGLLGRTEAFF | TRBJ1-1 | NA | TRBV5-1
CSASSRNTEAFF | TRBJ1-1 | NA | TRBV20-1
CASSINTNYGYTF | TRBJ1-2 | few | TRBV25-1
CAISDGAGDYGYTF | TRBJ1-2 | many | TRBV10-3
CACSRRDTEAFF | TRBJ1-1 | NA | TRBV9
CSVCRGQGNTEAFF | TRBJ1-1 | many | TRBV29-1
CACATGGDQPQHF | TRBJ1-5 | NA | TRBV30
CSVGSSGNTIYF | TRBJ1-3 | many | TRBV29-1
CASRVGGGGETQYF | TRBJ2-5 | NA | TRBV12-3/TRBV12-4
CASSWGGQPQHF | TRBJ1-5 | few | TRBV12-3/TRBV12-4
CASSLELYTGGLFF | TRBJ2-2 | NA | TRBV5-1
CASSEYGRGQNTEAFF | TRBJ1-1 | NA | TRBV25-1
CAIGTEFNEKLFF | TRBJ1-4 | few | TRBV7-8
CASSPPGTSHYNEQFF | TRBJ2-1 | many | TRBV2
CAWSTEVSEQYF | TRBJ2-7 | once | TRBV30
CASSFGEQETQYF | TRBJ2-5 | many | TRBV7-3
CASSAEGGYMNTEAFF | TRBJ1-1 | once | TRBV25-1
CSVGPRGGYNEQFF | TRBJ2-1 | many | TRBV29-1
CASSLEGQGCTEAFF | TRBJ1-1 | few | TRBV5-5
CASSQRQGPDTQYF | TRBJ2-3 | NA | TRBV6-2/TRBV6-3
CATTRGTADNQPQHF | TRBJ1-5 | many | TRBV10-3
CASSGGGGLNQPQHF | TRBJ1-5 | few | TRBV10-3
CASSLTGGLQYF | TRBJ2-7 | NA | TRBV7-2
CASVSQGQNQETQYF | TRBJ2-5 | NA | TRBV6-1
CSAKGFLSNTEAFF | TRBJ1-1 | NA | TRBV20-1
CASSRGQGRSYEQYF | TRBJ2-7 | NA | TRBV9
CASSDDRYRRASPLHF | TRBJ1-6 | many | TRBV2
CASSESGGELFF | TRBJ2-2 | NA | TRBV2
CASSPRDRRSEKLFF | TRBJ1-4 | NA | TRBV2
CASSFPVGSTNEELFF | TRBJ1-4 | NA | TRBV11-1
CASSPTASTGELVF | TRBJ2-2 | NA | TRBV25-1
CASSLWRDRPNSPLHF | TRBJ1-6 | many | TRBV5-5
CASSLSGAPSYEQYF | TRBJ2-7 | many | TRBV7-3
CASSASQGPYGYTF | TRBJ1-2 | many | TRBV7-2
CAWNQGLGTEAFF | TRBJ1-1 | NA | TRBV30
CASSAMTRQSEAFF | TRBJ1-1 | NA | TRBV12-3/TRBV12-4
CASSRGGSGANVLTF | TRBJ2-6 | many | TRBV9
CASSFPGGGELFF | TRBJ2-2 | NA | TRBV7-8
CASSIPGYDYGYTF | TRBJ1-2 | many | TRBV19
CSVLLVSSGNTIYF | TRBJ1-3 | many | TRBV29-1
CAWSEGPLQDTQYF | TRBJ2-3 | NA | TRBV30
CAWSALDGDTGELFF | TRBJ2-2 | NA | TRBV30
CAWSGQGEQPQHF | TRBJ1-5 | few | TRBV30